A single sample is the source of the 19 T cell receptor beta chains below, sequenced in a study of control samples from healthy donors and cancer patients. TCRdb's copy holds only in-frame clones and misses some; the assay was immunoSEQ multiplex PCR. The sample has under 200,000 clones. Material: blood. These receptors were taken from a woman aged 25 to 45 in good health.

The V and J genes are TRBV7-9 and TRBJ1-6, with TRBD1 matching over 7 bases. Unmatched junction bases numbered 10, after V lost 5 bases and J lost 9 bases. The CDR3 is 15 residues long. Germline V gene data show CDR1 as SEHNR and CDR2 as FQNEAQ (reference sequence). Here the CDR3 DNA reads TGTGCCAGCAGCCCAGGACAGGCGTTGGGTTCACCCCTCCACTTT. Encoded protein: CASSPGQALGSPLHF.

This chain uses TRBV19 with TRBJ2-7, with D possibly TRBD1 on 5 matching bases. The germline gives CDR1 LNHDA, CDR2 SQIVND (reference sequence). Trimming pared 3 bases from V and 2 bases from J, leaving 8 bases between. The CDR3 is made up of 13 amino acids. The DNA for the CDR3 is TGTGCCAGTAGTATGGGGCCCCCCTACGAGCAGTACTTC. It translates to CASSMGPPYEQYF.

The genes are TRBV21-1 and TRBJ2-7; TRBD1 is the table's D call and was not checked against the DNA. TRBV21-1 is marked as a pseudogene. The CDR3 spans 12 residues. CDR3 nucleotides: TGTGCCAGCAGGGACAGAACCTACGAGCAGTACTTC. It specifies CASRDRTYEQYF.

The J gene is TRBJ2-7, the V gene TRBV27; D uncertain. Trimming took off 3 bases at V and 3 bases at J, with 18 bases between the two ends. CDR1 is MNHEY, CDR2 SMNVEV, per germline (reference sequence). The CDR3 consists of 16 residues. The CDR3 DNA is TGTGCCAGCAGTTTTATTGGCGCCCCTTCCCTCTACGAGCAGTACTTC. Translation gives CASSFIGAPSLYEQYF.

This chain links TRBV24-1 with TRBJ2-7; D unclear. V dropped 2 bases and J dropped 4 bases, with 11 bases sitting between them. The CDR3 has 14 amino acids. From germline, CDR1 is KGHDR and CDR2 SFDVKD. The CDR3 DNA reads as TGTGCCACCAGTGATTCCCTCCTGAGTTACGAGCAGTACTTC. It yields the protein CATSDSLLSYEQYF.

This chain connects TRBV5-1 to TRBJ2-7; maybe TRBD1 (8 bases). CDR3 length equals 16 residues. CDR1 and CDR2 (germline): SGHRS, YFSETQ. V lost 0 bases and J lost 4, with 17 bases in between. The chain's CDR3 is CASSLGDRGGDYEQYF. The CDR3 DNA sequence: TGCGCCAGCAGCTTGGGAGACAGGGGAGGGGATTACGAGCAGTACTTC. Based on the CDR3 plus reference TRBV5-1 and TRBJ2-7, the full variable domain is KAGVTQTPRYLIKTRGQQVTLSCSPISGHRSVSWYQQTPGQGLQFLFEYFSETQRNKGNFPGRFSGRQFSNSRSEMNVSTLELGDSALYLCASSLGDRGGDYEQYFGPGTRLTVT.

The chain employs TRBV4-1 and TRBJ1-6; D is possibly TRBD1 (6 bases). CDR3 length equals 16 residues. Trimming took off 4 bases at V and 9 bases at J, with 19 bases between the two ends. Germline V gene data show CDR1 as MGHRA and CDR2 as YSYEKL. The CDR3 DNA follows: TGCGCCAGCAGCCGAGACTTAGGGGGGACTGGTTCACCCCTCCACTTT. This encodes CASSRDLGGTGSPLHF.

The chain employs TRBV19 and TRBJ2-1; 10 bases agree with TRBD2. V trimming: 3 bases; J trimming: 11 bases; junction bases outside the gene matches: 10. Germline assignment: CDR1 LNHDA and CDR2 SQIVND (reference sequence). This CDR3 has 15 amino acids. CDR3: CASSIEASGGAKQFF. The CDR3, as DNA: TGTGCCAGTAGTATTGAGGCTAGCGGGGGAGCCAAGCAGTTCTTC. The full variable domain, completed using reference TRBV19 and TRBJ2-1, is DGGITQSPKYLFRKEGQNVTLSCEQNLNHDAMYWYRQDPGQGLRLIYYSQIVNDFQKGDIAEGYSVSREKKESFPLTVTSAQKNPTAFYLCASSIEASGGAKQFFGPGTRLTVL.

The V gene is TRBV4-2, the J gene TRBJ2-7; D is unclear. The CDR3 is made up of 14 amino acids. With 1 base removed from V and 3 bases from J, the gap between germline ends came to 10 bases. CDR1 and CDR2 (germline): LGHNA, YNFKEQ. Here the CDR3 reads CASSQVAENYEQYF. CDR3 in DNA: TGTGCCAGCAGCCAAGTCGCGGAAAACTACGAGCAGTACTTC.

The CDR3 protein is CASIAPGEDYEQYF. The CDR3 DNA reads as TGTGCCAGCATCGCCCCGGGAGAAGACTACGAGCAGTACTTC. The chain joins TRBV6-6 to TRBJ2-7, with D possibly matching TRBD2 (6 bases). CDR3 size: 14 residues. Looked up from germline, CDR1 is MNHNY and CDR2 is SVGAGI (reference sequence). The ends were cut back, 7 bases at V and 3 bases at J, with 16 bases in the middle.

V gene TRBV4-1 combines with J gene TRBJ1-2; perhaps TRBD1 as D (6 bases). Between the trimmed V and J ends, which lost 0 bases and 8 bases, there was a span of 25 bases. The V gene's germline CDR1 is MGHRA and CDR2 YSYEKL. The CDR3 runs 18 residues. CDR3 sequence (DNA): TGCGCCAGCAGCCAAGAGCCCCCTCCTTCGAGGGGGGCTTACGGCTACACCTTC. It specifies CASSQEPPPSRGAYGYTF.

CDR3 DNA sequence: TGTGCCAGCTCAACGGACAGGGGAGCCCAGCCCCAGCATTTT. Translated, it gives CASSTDRGAQPQHF. The chain carries TRBV18 and TRBJ1-5, with 9 positions matching TRBD1. Germline V gene data show CDR1 as KGHSH and CDR2 as LQKENI. Trimming removed 5 bases from V and 7 bases from J; junction bases left unmatched: 6. The CDR3 has 14 residues.

The V gene is TRBV7-2, the J gene TRBJ2-3; 10 bases map to TRBD2. V lost 0 bases and J lost 4; bases outside the gene matches: 4. This CDR3 has 16 residues. Germline V gives CDR1 SGHTA, CDR2 FQGNSA. The CDR3 sequence is CASSLAGTSASDTQYF. DNA for the CDR3: TGTGCCAGCAGCTTAGCAGGGACTAGCGCTTCAGATACGCAGTATTTT. The full variable domain, completed using reference TRBV7-2 and TRBJ2-3, is GAGVSQSPSNKVTEKGKDVELRCDPISGHTALYWYRQSLGQGLEFLIYFQGNSAPDKSGLPSDRFSAERTGGSVSTLTIQRTQQEDSAVYLCASSLAGTSASDTQYFGPGTRLTVL.

V is TRBV27 and J is TRBJ1-2; TRBD1 matches 8 bases. The CDR3 is 16 amino acids. Trimming took 5 bases from V and 4 from J; bases not matched to a gene: 12. Germline V gene data show CDR1 as MNHEY and CDR2 as SMNVEV (reference sequence). The CDR3 is CASSLTGAVGVYGYTF. The DNA of the CDR3 is TGTGCCAGCAGTCTGACAGGGGCGGTAGGGGTCTATGGCTACACCTTC.

J is TRBJ2-7 and V is TRBV24-1; possibly TRBD1 for D (5 bases). The CDR3 is 14 residues long. The germline gives CDR1 KGHDR, CDR2 SFDVKD. Deletions cut 5 bases from V and 2 bases from J, with 12 bases between. The CDR3 is CATSGDRRPYEQYF. CDR3 in DNA: TGTGCCACCAGTGGCGACAGAAGACCCTACGAGCAGTACTTC.

The chain has TRBV7-8 and TRBJ1-3; D may be TRBD1 (5 bases). V was trimmed by 6 bases and J by 13 bases, leaving 16 bases between them. Germline V gene sequence: CDR1 SGHVS, CDR2 FQNEAQ. This CDR3 is built from 12 residues. The CDR3 DNA sequence: TGTGCCAGCAGTTCGGGGGGAAGAAAAATATATTTT. Translated: CASSSGGRKIYF. Supplemented by reference TRBV7-8 and TRBJ1-3, the full variable domain reads GAGVSQSPRYKVAKRGQDVALRCDPISGHVSLFWYQQALGQGPEFLTYFQNEAQLDKSGLPSDRFFAERPEGSVSTLKIQRTQQEDSAVYLCASSSGGRKIYFGEGSWLTVV.

The V gene is TRBV5-1, the J gene TRBJ2-5; D gene ambiguous. The length of the CDR3 is 13 residues. Trimming removed 0 bases at V and 5 bases at J, with 8 bases between. The germline V gene encodes CDR1 SGHRS and CDR2 YFSETQ. As DNA, the CDR3 is TGCGCCAGCAGCTTGGATTGGGGTGAGACCCAGTACTTC. Its protein is CASSLDWGETQYF.

The rearrangement links TRBV3-1 (or the pseudogene TRBV3-2) to TRBJ1-2; TRBD1 is a possible D gene (5 bases). Germline CDR1 reads LGHDT; CDR2 reads YNNKEL (reference sequence). Trimming left V 2 bases short and J 7 bases short, with 5 bases between. This CDR3 is 11 amino acids long. The CDR3 sequence is CASSQQGGYTF. CDR3 bases: TGTGCCAGCAGCCAACAGGGTGGCTACACCTTC.

The chain is built from TRBV4-2 and TRBJ1-2, with no clear D. This CDR3 has 14 residues. V gave up 1 base and J gave up 7 bases, with 13 bases separating them. CDR1 and CDR2 from the germline V gene are LGHNA and YNFKEQ. The CDR3 sequence: CASSQGGVSSGYTF. The CDR3 DNA reads as TGTGCCAGCAGCCAAGGCGGGGTTTCGAGTGGCTACACCTTC.